This T cell receptor (beta chain) is drawn from a study of graft-versus-host responses after intestinal transplantation. By share, this clone counts as medium-sized (0.01 to 0.1%). Responder CD3+CD4+ and CD3+CD8+ cells that were proliferating and CFSE-low were sorted after the reaction. TCRdb keeps only in-frame clones here, not all; method: immunoSEQ multiplex PCR. The table includes around 3,800 clones, 20% to 25% detected once. V was cut by 10 bases and J by 6 bases, with 12 bases left in between. Germline V gene sequence: CDR1 MNHNY, CDR2 SVGAGI (reference sequence). CDR3 length equals 11 residues.

The V call is TRBV6-6, the J call TRBJ1-2, with D perhaps TRBD1 (6 bases). Sequences were derived from alloreactive CD4+ T cells from a mixed lymphocyte reaction culture, sampled before transplantation. Subset in this sample: CFSE-low proliferating T cells sorted from roughly six-day pre-transplant mixed lymphocyte reaction (GvH or HvG direction). This sequence originates from a human patient who was an organ donor for intestinal transplantation. The CDR3 here is CATGGANGYTF. CDR3 nucleotide sequence: TGTGCCACCGGGGGGGCCAATGGCTACACCTTC.